A single sample is the source of the 15 T cell receptor beta chains below, sequenced in a study of control samples from healthy donors and cancer patients (TCRdb year 2020). Receptor amplification or capture employed the immunoSEQ multiplex PCR assay. TCRdb's version of the immuneACCESS table is confined to in-frame rearrangements and falls short of the full clone set. An unresolved V gene accounts for under half of the shortfall where checked; the remainder is of unknown origin. In this sample the table shows fewer than 200,000 clones, approximately 94% of which occur a single time. Clones ranked in the top ten supply 1.2% to 1.5% of the sample. The sample taken for sequencing was blood. The receptors were gathered from a man aged 25 to 40 in good health.

The chain joins TRBV27 to TRBJ1-3, with no clear D. V shed 3 bases and J shed 2 bases, with 8 bases lying between them. CDR1 and CDR2 from the germline V gene are MNHEY and SMNVEV (reference sequence). This CDR3 has 14 amino acids. CDR3 loop: CASSFGGTGNTIYF. For the CDR3, the DNA is TGTGCCAGCAGTTTTGGAGGGACTGGAAACACCATATATTTT.

This sequence joins TRBV3-1 (or the pseudogene TRBV3-2) and TRBJ2-5, with D unresolved. This CDR3 is 11 amino acids long. Per germline, CDR1 LGHDT and CDR2 YNNKEL (reference sequence). V was trimmed by 0 bases and J by 9 bases, leaving 5 bases between them. CDR3: CASSQDNPQYF. Written as DNA, the CDR3 is TGTGCCAGCAGCCAAGATAACCCCCAGTACTTC.

This CDR3 is CASSLQPRAEAFF. The CDR3 DNA reads as TGTGCCAGCAGCCTCCAACCCAGGGCTGAAGCTTTCTTT. The J gene is TRBJ1-1, the V gene TRBV7-8, with D perhaps matching TRBD1 (5 bases). The CDR3 totals 13 residues. The germline V and J ends were trimmed by 5 bases and 6 bases, with 13 bases remaining between them. Germline V gene lookup returns CDR1 SGHVS and CDR2 FQNEAQ.

The CDR3 here is CASSQGGQSYQPQHF. The CDR3 DNA sequence: TGCGCCAGCAGCCAAGGGGGACAGAGTTATCAGCCCCAGCATTTT. This chain connects TRBV4-1 to TRBJ1-5, with 7 bases lining up with TRBD1. The CDR3 sequence is 15 residues long. With 1 base clipped from V and 5 bases from J, the junction kept 5 bases outside the gene matches. CDR1 is MGHRA, CDR2 YSYEKL, per germline.

CDR3 residues: CASSLEPPGSYEQYF. The CDR3 DNA sequence: TGTGCCAGCAGTTTAGAGCCCCCAGGGTCCTACGAGCAGTACTTC. This rearrangement joins TRBV28 to TRBJ2-7; D may be TRBD1 (5 bases). CDR3 length: 15 residues. CDR1 is MDHEN, CDR2 SYDVKM, per germline. V was clipped by 2 bases and J by 1 base, with 12 bases between them.

CDR3 bases: TGTGCCAGCAGACCTCCAGGGGGCAGAGCCGGGGAGCTGTTTTTT. This codes for CASRPPGGRAGELFF. The V gene is TRBV6-6, the J gene TRBJ2-2; 8 bases are a match to TRBD1. The CDR3 totals 15 residues. V shed 6 bases, J shed 6 bases, and the junction held 9 bases outside the gene matches. Germline V gene sequence: CDR1 MNHNY, CDR2 SVGAGI (reference sequence).

The CDR3 DNA sequence: TGTGCCAGCAGTTACTTGAGGGGAGGAAAAAACACTGAAGCTTTCTTT. This translates into CASSYLRGGKNTEAFF. The V and J genes are TRBV6-2 or TRBV6-3 and TRBJ1-1, with D possibly matching TRBD1 (5 bases). CDR1 MNHEY and CDR2 SVGEGT come from the germline V gene. The CDR3 totals 16 residues. V was clipped by 1 base and J by 2 bases, with 14 bases between them.

This rearrangement joins TRBV7-6 to TRBJ2-7; D gene uncertain. The ends were cut back, 4 bases at V and 0 bases at J, with 7 bases in the middle. The CDR3 consists of 13 residues. Germline V lookup: CDR1 SGHVS, CDR2 FNYEAQ. The CDR3 spells CASSSFSSYEQYF. The CDR3 region has the DNA TGTGCCAGCAGCTCTTTTAGCTCCTACGAGCAGTACTTC.

The chain links TRBV5-7 to TRBJ1-5; the D is unclear. TRBV5-7 falls under the ORF class, with uncertain function. The CDR3 is made up of 18 amino acids. Trimming took off 5 bases at V and 5 bases at J, with 26 bases between the two ends. CDR3 nucleotides: TGTGCCAGCAGACCCCTCATAGGGCCAGCCAGACACGATCAGCCCCAGCATTTT. Protein product: CASRPLIGPARHDQPQHF.

This chain connects TRBV7-2 to TRBJ1-5; the match to TRBD1 covers 9 bases. This CDR3 comprises 14 residues. After removal of 4 bases from V and 4 bases from J, the junction contained 2 bases not matched to a gene. Germline V gene lookup returns CDR1 SGHTA and CDR2 FQGNSA. CDR3 bases: TGTGCCAGCAGCTCGACAGGGGGTAATCAGCCCCAGCATTTT. Translation gives CASSSTGGNQPQHF.

This sequence joins TRBV29-1 and TRBJ1-5, with D possibly being TRBD1 (5 bases). This CDR3 has 14 residues. V lost 5 bases and J 0 bases, leaving 11 bases between the germline ends. Germline CDR1 and CDR2: SQVTM and ANQGSEA. The CDR3 protein is CSVKTASSNQPQHF. The DNA for the CDR3 is TGCAGCGTTAAGACAGCTTCTAGCAATCAGCCCCAGCATTTT.

The CDR3 sequence: CASSQAGNVNTEAFF. The CDR3 bases are TGTGCCAGCAGCCAAGCTGGTAACGTGAACACTGAAGCTTTCTTT. This chain connects TRBV3-1 (or the pseudogene TRBV3-2) to TRBJ1-1; unclear D gene. Per the germline V gene, CDR1 is LGHDT and CDR2 is YNNKEL (reference sequence). V was shortened by 1 base and J by 0 bases, with 9 bases between the two germline ends. This CDR3 is built from 15 residues.

The chain employs TRBV5-1 and TRBJ2-3; a possible D gene is TRBD2 (5 bases). CDR3 length: 15 residues. Trimming removed 2 bases from V and 0 bases from J, with 10 bases in between. Germline V gene data show CDR1 as SGHRS and CDR2 as YFSETQ. This CDR3 reads CASSLRTESTDTQYF. As DNA, the CDR3 is TGCGCCAGCAGCTTACGGACTGAGAGCACAGATACGCAGTATTTT.

The CDR3 is CASSLTTGPNQPQHF. As DNA, the CDR3 is TGTGCCAGCAGCTTAACAACCGGCCCCAATCAGCCCCAGCATTTT. The V call is TRBV7-2, the J call TRBJ1-5; D unresolved. This CDR3 comprises 15 residues. CDR1 and CDR2 (germline): SGHTA, FQGNSA. V was clipped by 2 bases and J by 3 bases, with 11 bases between them.

The J gene is TRBJ1-5, the V gene TRBV6-6; D gene uncertain. CDR1 is MNHNY and CDR2 is SVGAGI in the germline V gene (reference sequence). CDR3 length: 12 residues. Trimming took 5 bases from V and 9 from J, leaving 11 bases between them. For the CDR3, the DNA is TGTGCCAGCAGTGGTAAGGGCATGCCCCAGCATTTT. Its translation is CASSGKGMPQHF.